These T cell receptor beta chains were read from a single sample in a study of shared clonotypes between healthy human individuals. Clones were read by immunoSEQ multiplex PCR, and TCRdb kept only the in-frame ones, dropping some. The repertoire holds 2 million to 2.5 million clones, with approximately 90% as singletons. The sequencing sample was made of naive CD4+ T cells from PBMCs. These TCRs come from a man younger than 35 in good health. Some clones in this sample may be carry-over from other donors' samples. CDR3s include the opening cysteine and the closing phenylalanine or tryptophan. A D gene is named only where the DNA matches it firmly. Clone size is given for some rows only: seen once, a few or many times, or a class if the clone is expanded.

j_call d_call clone_size v_call cdr3_aa cdr3_nt
TRBJ2-7 TRBD2 NA TRBV7-3 CASSLGSGSPTEQYF TGTGCCAGCAGCTTAGGTAGCGGGTCACCCACCGAGCAGTACTTC
TRBJ2-3 TRBD2 NA TRBV7-3 CASSFSAGGSTDTQYF TGTGCCAGCAGCTTCTCCGCGGGGGGTAGCACAGATACGCAGTATTTT
TRBJ1-3 NA NA TRBV27 CASSAIFSGNTIYF TGTGCCAGCAGTGCGATCTTCTCTGGAAACACCATATATTTT
TRBJ2-3 NA once TRBV18 CASSPLVRGRGTDTQYF TGTGCCAGCTCACCACTTGTCCGGGGCAGGGGAACAGATACGCAGTATTTT
TRBJ1-5 NA NA TRBV29-1 CSVTSGARNQPQHF TGCAGCGTGACATCCGGGGCCAGGAATCAGCCCCAGCATTTT
TRBJ2-7 TRBD1 NA TRBV5-1 CASSLLQGQGRNEQYF TGCGCCAGCAGCTTGCTCCAAGGACAGGGGAGGAACGAGCAGTACTTC
TRBJ2-3 TRBD2 NA TRBV7-3 CASSFGSGSGADTQYF TGTGCCAGCAGCTTTGGTAGCGGGAGCGGAGCAGATACGCAGTATTTT
TRBJ2-1 NA NA TRBV29-1 CSVGGTPYNEQFF TGCAGCGTTGGGGGTACCCCCTACAATGAGCAGTTCTTC
TRBJ2-1 NA NA TRBV5-1 CASSSQPYGGYNEQFF TGCGCCAGCAGCTCTCAACCATATGGGGGATACAATGAGCAGTTCTTC
TRBJ2-7 NA NA TRBV27 CASSLGGAHEQYF TGTGCCAGCAGTTTAGGAGGCGCCCACGAGCAGTACTTC
TRBJ2-3 NA NA TRBV6-5 CASKTPGDTQYF TGTGCCAGCAAGACCCCTGGAGATACGCAGTATTTT
TRBJ1-5 NA NA TRBV30 CAFRAGNGGPNQPQHF TGTGCCTTCAGGGCGGGGAATGGGGGTCCCAATCAGCCCCAGCATTTT
TRBJ1-5 TRBD1 NA TRBV5-6 CASSWRQGRGNQPQHF TGTGCCAGCAGCTGGAGACAGGGGCGAGGCAATCAGCCCCAGCATTTT
TRBJ2-3 TRBD2 NA TRBV9 CASSVDPGGTDTQYF TGTGCCAGCAGCGTAGATCCGGGGGGGACAGATACGCAGTATTTT
TRBJ2-3 NA once TRBV4-1 CASSRSPLGTDTQYF TGCGCCAGCAGCCGGAGCCCACTAGGGACAGATACGCAGTATTTT
TRBJ1-2 NA NA TRBV27 CASSLGHSRGYTF TGTGCCAGCAGTCTGGGACATTCTCGGGGCTACACCTTC
TRBJ2-2 NA NA TRBV5-1 CASSWGFDGLSTGELFF TGCGCCAGCAGCTGGGGGTTCGACGGGCTGAGCACCGGGGAGCTGTTTTTT